Below are 12 T cell receptor beta chains sequenced from a single sample in a study of spatial heterogeneity in lung cancer. The time point denotes: sample taken at primary tumor resection. No cells were sorted before sequencing. The whole RNA sequenced was extracted from tumor, nontumor lung or frozen PBMC. TCRdb reanalysed the 5' RACE reads using MiXCR and keeps one entry per CDR3 protein. Of around 92,000 distinct CDR3 sequences in the sample, about 12% were seen once. Sequencing was performed on PBMCs, taken at surgery. The receptors shown here come from a male donor with early-stage non-small cell lung cancer.

This chain links TRBV18 with TRBJ1-2; D not certain. The germline gives CDR1 KGHSH, CDR2 LQKENI. Trimming took off 2 bases at V and 1 base at J, with 11 bases between the two ends. The CDR3 loop spans 15 amino acids. CDR3 sequence (DNA): TGTGCCAGCTCACCAGGTCTGGGAGTTAACTATGGCTACACCTTC. Protein: CASSPGLGVNYGYTF. The full variable domain, completed using reference TRBV18 and TRBJ1-2, is NAGVMQNPRHLVRRRGQEARLRCSPMKGHSHVYWYRQLPEEGLKFMVYLQKENIIDESGMPKERFSAEFPKEGPSILRIQQVVRGDSAAYFCASSPGLGVNYGYTFGSGTRLTVV.

For this clonotype: At one boundary the junction diverges from the germline segment, which might be a read error. This chain uses TRBV11-2 with TRBJ2-3, with 7 positions matching TRBD2. The CDR3 is 15 residues long. CDR1 SGHAT and CDR2 FQNNGV come from the germline V gene. The CDR3 protein is CASGLNSGITDTQYF. The CDR3 nucleotides are TGTGCCAGCGGCTTAAACAGCGGGATAACAGATACGCAGTATTTT.

A few counts support this clonotype. J is TRBJ2-1 and V is TRBV11-3, with a weak D call TRBD1 (5 bases). The germline CDR1 and CDR2 sequences are SGHNT and YENEEA. Trimming removed 5 bases from V and 3 bases from J, with 11 bases in between. This CDR3 has 14 residues. The CDR3 nucleotides are TGTGCCAGCAGCAAAGAAGGACACTACAATGAGCAGTTCTTC. Amino acid sequence: CASSKEGHYNEQFF.

This clonotype was counted many times. CDR3 bases: TGCGCCAGCAGCTTCCGGGACAGGGGGCTGAATGAGCAGTTCTTC. Its protein product is CASSFRDRGLNEQFF. The V gene is TRBV5-1, the J gene TRBJ2-1; TRBD1 agrees at 12 bases. Germline trimming cut 2 bases from V and 7 bases from J; bases unmatched to any gene: 4. CDR1 SGHRS and CDR2 YFSETQ come from the germline V gene. The CDR3 is 15 amino acids.

The V gene is TRBV12-3 or TRBV12-4, the J gene TRBJ1-2, with D unclear. This CDR3 has 13 amino acids. V was cut by 3 bases and J by 3 bases, with 8 bases left in between. CDR3 loop: CASSFPRDYGYTF. Written as DNA, the CDR3 is TGTGCCAGCAGTTTCCCCAGAGACTATGGCTACACCTTC.

This rearrangement joins TRBV5-1 to TRBJ2-3; the D is unclear. Per germline, CDR1 SGHRS and CDR2 YFSETQ. The length of the CDR3 is 14 residues. The V end lost 0 bases, the J end lost 2 bases, and 7 bases lay between the germline ends. CDR3 bases: TGCGCCAGCAGCTTGGAGGCAGACACAGATACGCAGTATTTT. It encodes CASSLEADTDTQYF.

This sequence joins TRBV4-2 and TRBJ2-7, with 8 bases identical to TRBD1. The CDR3 extends over 16 amino acids. The V gene end was trimmed by 6 bases and the J gene end by 5 bases; junction bases not matched to a gene: 15. Germline V gene sequence: CDR1 LGHNA, CDR2 YNFKEQ. The CDR3 sequence is CASSRNPGTGVDEQYF. Written as DNA, the CDR3 is TGTGCCAGCAGTCGAAACCCCGGGACAGGAGTCGACGAGCAGTACTTC.

This clonotype was seen a handful of times. The chain recombines TRBV6-1 with TRBJ1-1; perhaps TRBD1 as D (5 bases). The CDR3 length is 11 residues. The germline V gene has CDR1 MNHNS and CDR2 SASEGT. V was shortened by 8 bases and J by 10 bases, with 14 bases between the two germline ends. CDR3 sequence reads: CASLYARVAFF. CDR3 in DNA: TGTGCCAGCCTTTATGCCAGGGTAGCTTTCTTT.

The V gene is TRBV6-5, the J gene TRBJ2-7; D is undetermined. The CDR3 has 14 residues. The V end lost 0 bases, the J end lost 3 bases, and 9 bases lay between the germline ends. Looked up from germline, CDR1 is MNHEY and CDR2 is SVGAGI. The CDR3 sequence is CASSYSIGIYEQYF. In DNA, the CDR3 is TGTGCCAGCAGTTACTCGATCGGCATCTACGAGCAGTACTTC.

The table lists this clonotype with a few counts. The chain joins TRBV7-9 to TRBJ1-3, with no clear D. Germline CDR1 is SEHNR and CDR2 is FQNEAQ (reference sequence). V was pared by 4 bases and J by 2 bases, with 15 bases between. This CDR3 has 16 amino acids. Here the CDR3 DNA reads TGTGCCAGCAGCTCAGAGGCCCGGGCCACTGGAAACACCATATATTTT. As protein: CASSSEARATGNTIYF.

This clonotype was counted a single time. The chain combines TRBV21-1 with TRBJ2-7. TRBV21-1 is tagged as a pseudogene. The CDR3 is 15 residues long. The CDR3 DNA follows: TGTGCCAGCAGCAAAGTGCCCAGACGCTCCTACGAGCAGTACTTC. Its translation: CASSKVPRRSYEQYF.

The genes are TRBV20-1 and TRBJ2-7; 11 bases align to TRBD1. Germline V gene sequence: CDR1 DFQATT, CDR2 SNEGSKA (reference sequence). The CDR3 is 14 residues long. V lost 6 bases to trimming and J lost 5 bases; unmatched junction nucleotides: 9. The CDR3 DNA reads TGCAGTGCCATTCCGGGACAGGGGGGCCACGAGCAGTACTTC. Encoded protein: CSAIPGQGGHEQYF.